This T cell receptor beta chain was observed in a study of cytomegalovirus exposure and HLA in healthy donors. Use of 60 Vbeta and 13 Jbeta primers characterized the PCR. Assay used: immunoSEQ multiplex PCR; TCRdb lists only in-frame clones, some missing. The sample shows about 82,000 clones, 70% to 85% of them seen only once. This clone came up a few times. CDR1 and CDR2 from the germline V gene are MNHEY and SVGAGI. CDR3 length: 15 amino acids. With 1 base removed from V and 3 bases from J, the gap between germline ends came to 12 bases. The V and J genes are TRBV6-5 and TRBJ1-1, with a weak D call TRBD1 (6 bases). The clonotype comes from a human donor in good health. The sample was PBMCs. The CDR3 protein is CASSYLSGGHTEAFF. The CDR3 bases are TGTGCCAGCAGTTACTTATCGGGGGGCCACACTGAAGCTTTCTTT.